Listed here are 2 T cell receptor beta chains from one sample, sequenced in a study of T cell responses to AZD1222 COVID-19 vaccine. Profiling relied on immunoSEQ multiplex PCR, and the TCRdb table lists in-frame clones only, not all of them. The sample lists 97,000 or so clones, about 88% occurring once. Sequencing was performed on peripheral blood, taken on day 0 of AZD1222 vaccination. The origin of the receptors is an adult in good health.

CDR3 DNA sequence: TGTGCCAGCACCCGGCACGGGGCCAACGTCCTGACTTTC. This sequence encodes CASTRHGANVLTF. The chain carries TRBV3-1 (or the pseudogene TRBV3-2) and TRBJ2-6; no reliable D call. There are 13 residues in the CDR3. The V gene's germline CDR1 is LGHDT and CDR2 YNNKEL (reference sequence). V lost 7 bases to trimming and J lost 4 bases, with 8 bases between them.

The V gene is TRBV28, the J gene TRBJ1-3; TRBD1 might be the D (6 bases). V was cut by 7 bases and J by 4 bases, with 17 bases left in between. The CDR3 contains 15 residues. The germline V gene has CDR1 MDHEN and CDR2 SYDVKM. The CDR3 sequence: CASNDPTGPGNTIYF. The CDR3 DNA follows: TGTGCCAGCAACGACCCCACAGGGCCCGGAAACACCATATATTTT.